This T cell receptor (beta chain) was recovered during a study of T cells after yellow fever vaccination. A process of 5'RACE template switching, which added a universal primer site and UMIs, was used to make TCR cDNA. One entry per CDR3 protein, called by TCRdb with MiXCR from the 5' RACE reads. The sample lists 550,000 or so distinct CDR3 sequences, under 25% seen once, with about 13% in the top ten. On this clonotype itself: Germline and junction disagree at one end, which may indicate a read error.

The CDR3 runs 17 residues. Germline CDR1 and CDR2: MNHEY and SMNVEV (reference sequence). The chain carries TRBV27 and TRBJ2-3, with 9 bases lining up with TRBD2. The source material was PBMCs, sampled 15 days after the yellow fever booster vaccination. The source of this sequence is a man aged 25 to 40 who received the YFV17D yellow fever vaccine. The chain's CDR3 is CASSFPRAGGQTDKQYF. The CDR3 DNA reads TGTGCCAGCAGTTTTCCAAGGGCGGGAGGGCAGACAGATAAGCAGTATTTT.